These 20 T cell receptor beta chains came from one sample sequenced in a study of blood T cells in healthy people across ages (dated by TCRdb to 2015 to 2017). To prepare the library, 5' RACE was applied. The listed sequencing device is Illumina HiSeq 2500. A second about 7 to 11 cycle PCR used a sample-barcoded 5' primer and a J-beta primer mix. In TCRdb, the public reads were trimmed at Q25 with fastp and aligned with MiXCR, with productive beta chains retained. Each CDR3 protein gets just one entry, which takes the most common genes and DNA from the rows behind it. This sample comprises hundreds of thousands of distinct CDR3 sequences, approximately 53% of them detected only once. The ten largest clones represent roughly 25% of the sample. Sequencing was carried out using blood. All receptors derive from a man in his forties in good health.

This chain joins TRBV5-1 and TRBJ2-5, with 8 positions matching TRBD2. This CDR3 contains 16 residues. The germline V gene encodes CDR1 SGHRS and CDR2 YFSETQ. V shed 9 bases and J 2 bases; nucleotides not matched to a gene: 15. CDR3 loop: CAIWKLGERGQETQYF. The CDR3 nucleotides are TGCGCCATTTGGAAGTTGGGTGAGCGGGGGCAAGAGACCCAGTACTTC.

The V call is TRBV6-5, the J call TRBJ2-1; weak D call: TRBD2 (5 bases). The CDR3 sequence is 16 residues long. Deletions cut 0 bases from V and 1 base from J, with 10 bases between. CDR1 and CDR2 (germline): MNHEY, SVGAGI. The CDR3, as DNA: TGTGCCAGCAGTTACTCGGGAGACACATCCTACAATGAGCAGTTCTTC. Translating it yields CASSYSGDTSYNEQFF.

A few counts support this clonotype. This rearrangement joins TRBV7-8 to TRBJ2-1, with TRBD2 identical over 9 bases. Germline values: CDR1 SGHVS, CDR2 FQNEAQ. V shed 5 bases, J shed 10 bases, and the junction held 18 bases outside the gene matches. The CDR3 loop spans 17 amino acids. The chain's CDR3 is CASSLSGGGRGRGEQFF. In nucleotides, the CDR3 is TGTGCCAGCAGCCTCAGCGGCGGCGGGAGGGGCCGTGGGGAGCAGTTCTTC.

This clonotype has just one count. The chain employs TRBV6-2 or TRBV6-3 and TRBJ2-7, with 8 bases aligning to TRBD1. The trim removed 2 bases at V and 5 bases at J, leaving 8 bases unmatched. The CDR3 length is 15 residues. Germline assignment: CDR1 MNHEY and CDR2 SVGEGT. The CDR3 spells CASSYTTTGVDEQYF. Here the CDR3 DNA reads TGTGCCAGCAGTTACACAACGACAGGGGTAGACGAGCAGTACTTC.

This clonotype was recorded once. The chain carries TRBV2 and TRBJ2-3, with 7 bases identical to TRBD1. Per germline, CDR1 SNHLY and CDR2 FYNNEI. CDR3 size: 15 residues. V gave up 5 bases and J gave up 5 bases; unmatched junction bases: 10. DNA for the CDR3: TGTGCCAGCAGTCGGGAAGACAGGGCGATAGATACGCAGTATTTT. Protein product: CASSREDRAIDTQYF.

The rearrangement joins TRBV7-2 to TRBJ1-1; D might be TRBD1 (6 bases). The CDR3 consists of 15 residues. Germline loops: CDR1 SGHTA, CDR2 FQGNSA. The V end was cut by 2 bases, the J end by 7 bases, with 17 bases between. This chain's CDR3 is CASSLRGRGQDEAFF. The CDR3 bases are TGTGCCAGCAGCTTAAGAGGGCGGGGGCAGGATGAAGCTTTCTTT.

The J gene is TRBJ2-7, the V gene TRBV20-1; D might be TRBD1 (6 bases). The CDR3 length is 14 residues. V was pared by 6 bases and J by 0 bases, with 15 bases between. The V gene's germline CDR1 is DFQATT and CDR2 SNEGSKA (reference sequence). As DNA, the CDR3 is TGCAGTGCCCACGACAGGACGCACTCCTACGAGCAGTACTTC. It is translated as CSAHDRTHSYEQYF.

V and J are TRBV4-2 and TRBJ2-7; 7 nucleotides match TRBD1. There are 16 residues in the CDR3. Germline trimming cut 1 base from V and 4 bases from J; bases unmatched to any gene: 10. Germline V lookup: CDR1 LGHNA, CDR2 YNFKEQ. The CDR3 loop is CASSQGGLPDRYEQYF. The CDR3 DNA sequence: TGTGCCAGCAGCCAAGGCGGGCTTCCGGACAGGTACGAGCAGTACTTC.

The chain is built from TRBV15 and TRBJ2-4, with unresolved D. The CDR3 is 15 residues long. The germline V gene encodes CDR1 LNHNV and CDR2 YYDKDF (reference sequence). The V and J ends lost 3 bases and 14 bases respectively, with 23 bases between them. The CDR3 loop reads CATSSRIGTSTHKYF. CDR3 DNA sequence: TGTGCCACCAGCAGCCGCATAGGCACTTCTACCCACAAGTACTTC.

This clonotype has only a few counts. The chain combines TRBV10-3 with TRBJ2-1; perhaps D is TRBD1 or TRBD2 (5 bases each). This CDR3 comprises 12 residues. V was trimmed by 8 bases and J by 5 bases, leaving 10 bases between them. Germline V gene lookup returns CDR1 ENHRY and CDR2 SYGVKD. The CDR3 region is CAIGTQNNEQFF. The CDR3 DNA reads TGTGCCATCGGGACCCAAAACAATGAGCAGTTCTTC.

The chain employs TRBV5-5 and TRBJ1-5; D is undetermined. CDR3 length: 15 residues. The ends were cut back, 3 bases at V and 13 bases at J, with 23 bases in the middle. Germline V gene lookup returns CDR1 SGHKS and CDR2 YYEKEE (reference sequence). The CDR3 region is CASSWSLPPESSQHF. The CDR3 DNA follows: TGTGCCAGCAGCTGGTCCCTTCCCCCCGAATCAAGTCAGCATTTT.

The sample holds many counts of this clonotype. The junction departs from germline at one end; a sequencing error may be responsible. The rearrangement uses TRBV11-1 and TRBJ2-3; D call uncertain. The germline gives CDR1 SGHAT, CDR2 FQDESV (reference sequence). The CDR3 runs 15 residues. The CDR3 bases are TGTGCCAGTCGGCGTGGCCCTGATAGCAAAGATACGCAGTATTTT. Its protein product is CASRRGPDSKDTQYF. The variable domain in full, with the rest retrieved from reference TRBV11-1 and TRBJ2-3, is EAEVAQSPRYKITEKSQAVAFWCDPISGHATLYWYRQILGQGPELLVQFQDESVVDDSQLPKDRFSAERLKGVDSTLKIQPAELGDSAMYLCASRRGPDSKDTQYFGPGTRLTVL.

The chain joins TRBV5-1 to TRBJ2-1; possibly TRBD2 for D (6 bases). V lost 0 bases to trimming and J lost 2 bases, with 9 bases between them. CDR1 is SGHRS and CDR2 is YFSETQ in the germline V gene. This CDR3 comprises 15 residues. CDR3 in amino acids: CASSLDPGAYNEQFF. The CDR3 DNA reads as TGCGCCAGCAGCTTGGACCCGGGGGCCTACAATGAGCAGTTCTTC.

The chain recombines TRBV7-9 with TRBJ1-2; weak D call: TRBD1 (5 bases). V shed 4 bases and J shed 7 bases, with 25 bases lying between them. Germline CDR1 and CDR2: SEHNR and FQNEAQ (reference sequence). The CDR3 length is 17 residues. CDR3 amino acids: CASSCIDSQRIRCGYTF. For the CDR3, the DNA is TGTGCCAGCAGCTGTATCGACAGCCAGCGTATACGGTGTGGCTACACCTTC.

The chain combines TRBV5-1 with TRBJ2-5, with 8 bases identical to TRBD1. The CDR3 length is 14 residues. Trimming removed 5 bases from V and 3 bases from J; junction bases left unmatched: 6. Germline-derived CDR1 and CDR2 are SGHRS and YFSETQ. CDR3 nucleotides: TGCGCCAGCAGTGTACAGGGACAGGAAGAGACCCAGTACTTC. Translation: CASSVQGQEETQYF.

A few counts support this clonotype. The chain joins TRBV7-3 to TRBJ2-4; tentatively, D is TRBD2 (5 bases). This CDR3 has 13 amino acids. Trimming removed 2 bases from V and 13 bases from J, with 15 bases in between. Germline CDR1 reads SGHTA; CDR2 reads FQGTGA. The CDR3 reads CASSLRDLGEQYF. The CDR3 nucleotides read TGTGCCAGCAGCTTACGGGATCTCGGGGAGCAGTACTTC.

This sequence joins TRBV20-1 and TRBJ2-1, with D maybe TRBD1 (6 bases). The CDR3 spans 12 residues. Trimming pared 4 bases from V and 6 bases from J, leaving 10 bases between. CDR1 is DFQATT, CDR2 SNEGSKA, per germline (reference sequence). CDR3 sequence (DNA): TGCAGTGCTAACTACAGGGCCAATGAGCAGTTCTTC. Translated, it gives CSANYRANEQFF.

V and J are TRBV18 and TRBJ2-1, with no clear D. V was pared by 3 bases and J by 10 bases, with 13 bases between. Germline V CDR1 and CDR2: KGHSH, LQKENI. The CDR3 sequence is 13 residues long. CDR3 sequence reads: CASSPLEIGEQFF. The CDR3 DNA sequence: TGTGCCAGCTCACCTCTCGAGATCGGGGAGCAGTTCTTC.

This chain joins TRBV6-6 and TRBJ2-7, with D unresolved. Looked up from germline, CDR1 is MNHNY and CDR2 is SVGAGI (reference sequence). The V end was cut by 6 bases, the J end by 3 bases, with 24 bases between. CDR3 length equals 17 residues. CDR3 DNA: TGTGCCAGCAGCCTTGTCCGCCGAGCAGTTATCCTCTACGAGCAGTACTTC. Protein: CASSLVRRAVILYEQYF.

The CDR3 reads CASSRIITGDSQPQHF. CDR3 sequence (DNA): TGTGCCAGTAGCCGCATAATCACAGGGGACAGTCAGCCCCAGCATTTT. The chain links TRBV7-3 to TRBJ1-5, with 7 bases fitting TRBD1. The CDR3 is made up of 16 amino acids. CDR1 and CDR2 from the germline V gene are SGHTA and FQGTGA. V trimming: 9 bases; J trimming: 6 bases; junction bases outside the gene matches: 17.